A selection of T cell receptor beta chains follows, all from one sample in a study of blood T cell repertoires in COVID-19. Clones were read by immunoSEQ multiplex PCR, and TCRdb kept only the in-frame ones, dropping some. The repertoire consists of about 68,000 clones, with over 60% occurring once and the leading ten covering 23%. The specimen was peripheral blood. The receptors stem from a human donor in a cohort sampled during active COVID-19. The CDR3 runs from the conserved cysteine through the conserved F or W. Each record gives: D gene, J gene, V gene, clone size, CDR3 protein, CDR3 DNA. A D gene is named only where the DNA matches it firmly. Size values are once, few and many counts, or a class for expanded clones, and some rows have none.

d_call: TRBD2; j_call: TRBJ2-2; v_call: TRBV28; clone_size: NA; cdr3_aa: CASNGGGSTGELFF; cdr3_nt: TGTGCCAGCAACGGGGGAGGGAGTACCGGGGAGCTGTTTTTT
d_call: NA; j_call: TRBJ1-4; v_call: TRBV7-2; clone_size: once; cdr3_aa: CASSLAGGGVATNEKLFF; cdr3_nt: TGTGCCAGCAGCTTAGCCGGTGGCGGGGTTGCAACTAATGAAAAACTGTTTTTT
d_call: NA; j_call: TRBJ2-7; v_call: TRBV2; clone_size: NA; cdr3_aa: CASSTGTRYPYEQYF; cdr3_nt: TGTGCCAGCAGTACAGGTACCAGATATCCCTACGAGCAGTACTTC
d_call: TRBD1; j_call: TRBJ2-1; v_call: TRBV5-4; clone_size: NA; cdr3_aa: CASSMGTGEGNEQFF; cdr3_nt: TGTGCCAGCAGTATGGGGACAGGGGAGGGGAATGAGCAGTTCTTC
d_call: NA; j_call: TRBJ1-3; v_call: TRBV5-1; clone_size: few; cdr3_aa: CASSLNLGVEGNTIYF; cdr3_nt: TGCGCCAGCAGCTTGAATCTCGGGGTTGAGGGAAACACCATATATTTT
d_call: TRBD2; j_call: TRBJ2-7; v_call: TRBV10-3; clone_size: NA; cdr3_aa: CAISEELAVPSYEQYF; cdr3_nt: TGTGCCATCAGTGAGGAACTAGCGGTACCTTCCTACGAGCAGTACTTC
d_call: TRBD2; j_call: TRBJ2-1; v_call: TRBV6-2/TRBV6-3; clone_size: NA; cdr3_aa: CASSGGTYNEQFF; cdr3_nt: TGTGCCAGCAGCGGGGGGACCTACAATGAGCAGTTCTTC
d_call: TRBD1; j_call: TRBJ2-2; v_call: TRBV28; clone_size: NA; cdr3_aa: CASTTTGDNTGELFF; cdr3_nt: TGTGCCAGCACCACGACAGGGGATAACACCGGGGAGCTGTTTTTT
d_call: NA; j_call: TRBJ2-3; v_call: TRBV6-6; clone_size: few; cdr3_aa: CASSHRGLDGTDTQYF; cdr3_nt: TGTGCCAGCAGTCACCGCGGGTTGGACGGCACAGATACGCAGTATTTT
d_call: NA; j_call: TRBJ1-1; v_call: TRBV27; clone_size: NA; cdr3_aa: CANPRRGIQEEAFF; cdr3_nt: TGTGCCAACCCCCGACGGGGGATCCAGGAGGAAGCTTTCTTT
d_call: NA; j_call: TRBJ2-3; v_call: TRBV13; clone_size: many; cdr3_aa: CATEGQNTQYF; cdr3_nt: TGTGCCACGGAGGGCCAGAATACGCAGTATTTT
d_call: NA; j_call: TRBJ1-2; v_call: TRBV15; clone_size: NA; cdr3_aa: CATSRAGHPNYGYTF; cdr3_nt: TGTGCCACCAGCAGAGCAGGACATCCTAACTATGGCTACACCTTC
d_call: NA; j_call: TRBJ1-6; v_call: TRBV16; clone_size: few; cdr3_aa: CASSQFGDSPLHF; cdr3_nt: TGTGCCAGCAGCCAATTCGGGGATTCACCCCTCCACTTT
d_call: NA; j_call: TRBJ2-7; v_call: TRBV5-8; clone_size: NA; cdr3_aa: CASSWGQGNYEQYF; cdr3_nt: TGTGCCAGCAGCTGGGGACAAGGCAACTACGAGCAGTACTTC
d_call: TRBD2; j_call: TRBJ2-5; v_call: TRBV24-1; clone_size: medium-sized; cdr3_aa: CATSDLGLAGEETQYF; cdr3_nt: TGTGCCACCAGTGACCTCGGACTAGCGGGGGAAGAGACCCAGTACTTC
d_call: TRBD1; j_call: TRBJ2-5; v_call: TRBV28; clone_size: few; cdr3_aa: CASRRDRGRGETQYF; cdr3_nt: TGTGCCAGCAGACGCGACAGGGGCCGAGGGGAGACCCAGTACTTC
d_call: NA; j_call: TRBJ2-2; v_call: TRBV7-9; clone_size: NA; cdr3_aa: CASSPHKNTGELFF; cdr3_nt: TGTGCCAGCAGCCCCCACAAGAACACCGGGGAGCTGTTTTTT
d_call: NA; j_call: TRBJ1-2; v_call: TRBV15; clone_size: NA; cdr3_aa: CATSRDNTGGYTF; cdr3_nt: TGTGCCACCAGCAGAGATAATACGGGGGGCTACACCTTC
d_call: NA; j_call: TRBJ2-3; v_call: TRBV5-1; clone_size: once; cdr3_aa: CASSKDSPSTDTQYF; cdr3_nt: TGCGCCAGCAGCAAAGACAGTCCTAGCACAGATACGCAGTATTTT
d_call: TRBD1; j_call: TRBJ2-1; v_call: TRBV18; clone_size: NA; cdr3_aa: CASSPGTGVLGEQFF; cdr3_nt: TGTGCCAGCTCGCCCGGGACAGGGGTCTTGGGTGAGCAGTTCTTC
d_call: TRBD1; j_call: TRBJ1-1; v_call: TRBV4-2; clone_size: few; cdr3_aa: CASSPGTGARTEAFF; cdr3_nt: TGTGCCAGCAGCCCCGGGACAGGGGCTCGCACTGAAGCTTTCTTT
d_call: NA; j_call: TRBJ1-1; v_call: TRBV12-3/TRBV12-4; clone_size: NA; cdr3_aa: CASRTGMNTEAFF; cdr3_nt: TGTGCCAGCAGGACAGGCATGAACACTGAAGCTTTCTTT
d_call: NA; j_call: TRBJ1-5; v_call: TRBV30; clone_size: NA; cdr3_aa: CAWSAGGSGQPQHF; cdr3_nt: TGTGCCTGGAGTGCCGGGGGTAGTGGCCAGCCCCAGCATTTT